Listed below are T cell receptor beta chains from one sample, sequenced in a study of T cell responses to AZD1222 COVID-19 vaccine. Generated by immunoSEQ multiplex PCR, the TCRdb table keeps only in-frame clones and is missing some. This sample has tens of thousands of clones, with 83% found just once. The source material was peripheral blood, sampled on day 0 of AZD1222 vaccination. The origin of the receptors is an adult in good health. Each CDR3 is given with its conserved first and last residue. Fields, in order: V gene, J gene, CDR3 protein.

>TRBV19|TRBJ1-5
CASSRGGARNQPQHF
>TRBV7-9|TRBJ2-2
CASRPTNTGELFF
>TRBV10-2|TRBJ2-1
CASSAGPGNEQFF
>TRBV3-1/TRBV3-2|TRBJ1-2
CASSQDFRAGDGYTF
>TRBV6-1|TRBJ1-5
CASSEAGQGINQPQHF
>TRBV4-3|TRBJ1-2
CASSLTGTVVSYTF
>TRBV19|TRBJ2-1
CASSGGSYNEQFF
>TRBV5-1|TRBJ2-7
CASSPGTRGTYEQYF
>TRBV10-3|TRBJ2-3
CAPEGVAGLYF
>TRBV7-2|TRBJ2-7
CASSLGRGGPYEQYF
>TRBV5-1|TRBJ2-5
CASSGNRVGETQYF
>TRBV5-5|TRBJ1-1
CASSQRTGATEAFF
>TRBV10-1|TRBJ2-3
CASSPDLTDTQYF
>TRBV19|TRBJ1-2
CASSLGQGPGEGYTF
>TRBV18|TRBJ1-3
CASSPSQSVSGNTIYF
>TRBV19|TRBJ1-6
CASSDRSSYNSPLHF
>TRBV15|TRBJ1-4
CATSTVIRANEKLFF
>TRBV7-9|TRBJ2-2
CASGQSNTGELFF
>TRBV5-1|TRBJ2-2
CASSSVVRGTGELFF
>TRBV9|TRBJ2-1
CASSVGAGSSYNEQFF
>TRBV9|TRBJ2-7
CASSPELAGGTYEQYF
>TRBV28|TRBJ2-5
CASSLPGLAGVAYQETQYF
>TRBV5-6|TRBJ1-2
CASSRNRDRSFGYTF
>TRBV4-1|TRBJ2-3
CASSQEGGYTQYF
>TRBV5-4|TRBJ2-2
CASSQADRRSGELFF
>TRBV7-2|TRBJ1-5
CASSPGTEAWAQHF
>TRBV30|TRBJ1-6
CAWDQGYNSPLHF
>TRBV15|TRBJ2-7
CATSREGTEAYEQYF
>TRBV3-1/TRBV3-2|TRBJ1-1
CASSQGTGGTEAFF
>TRBV19|TRBJ1-5
CASTLWSGGNQPQHF
>TRBV19|TRBJ1-5
CASTSLGAWISNQPQHF
>TRBV30|TRBJ1-4
CAWNTGGRNEKLFF
>TRBV29-1|TRBJ1-2
CSVAMGAGGYTF
>TRBV10-3|TRBJ2-1
CAISDRDRGNEQFF
>TRBV6-5|TRBJ1-2
CASRPQGGGGYTF
>TRBV5-1|TRBJ2-5
CASSLGGKAQYF
>TRBV2|TRBJ2-1
CASALTPYNEQFF
>TRBV24-1|TRBJ2-7
CATDRTGISYEQYF
>TRBV6-5|TRBJ1-1
CASSYSPGKGTEAFF
>TRBV19|TRBJ1-2
CASSNWGRGYTF
>TRBV18|TRBJ1-5
CASSGGLGPSNQPQHF
>TRBV5-6|TRBJ2-7
CASSLELEQYF
>TRBV18|TRBJ1-1
CASSRDGGPIEAFF
>TRBV9|TRBJ1-2
CASSVGDGGQGTGYTF
>TRBV7-3|TRBJ2-3
CASSPVGGTQYF
>TRBV29-1|TRBJ2-3
CSVRTPGQGRDTQYF
>TRBV5-1|TRBJ2-5
CASSLVGGVETQYF
>TRBV7-8|TRBJ1-5
CASSLRQGPTGPQHF
>TRBV6-4|TRBJ1-2
CASSVEYSTNYGYTF
>TRBV2|TRBJ1-3
CARRGAQSGNTIYF
>TRBV11-3|TRBJ2-1
CASSSRASGRYNEQFF
>TRBV28|TRBJ2-5
CASSPWGSGGVQETQYF